The sequence of this T cell receptor beta chain was determined in a study of blood T cell repertoires in COVID-19. Study-wide background: The United States, Italy and Spain provided the acute and convalescent COVID-19 samples. T cells, B-cell-depleted T cells, or PBMCs provided the cDNA or gDNA that served as material.

The V gene end was trimmed by 3 bases and the J gene end by 1 base; junction bases not matched to a gene: 7. Germline V lookup: CDR1 SGDLS, CDR2 YYNGEE. The CDR3 has 16 residues. The Seattle patients, enrolled during active infection, were followed longitudinally. Here immunoSEQ multiplex PCR was the method, and the copy in TCRdb shows in-frame clones only, minus some. The table includes approximately 340,000 clones, 87% detected once. The TCR sequence derives from a man aged 30-40 years with COVID-19, enrolled during active disease. The genes are TRBV9 and TRBJ2-3; 8 positions match TRBD1. Source material: peripheral blood. CDR3 region: CASSARTGSGTDTQYF. The CDR3, as DNA: TGTGCCAGCAGCGCCAGGACAGGGAGTGGCACAGATACGCAGTATTTT.